This paragraph reports one TCR beta chain. Its antigen is as yet unknown. At the survey level, the v3.0 immunoSEQ assay was run. This table comes from immunoSEQ multiplex PCR, and its TCRdb copy is limited to in-frame clones, with some not included. The sample holds about 23,000 clones; more than 65% are singletons and the top ten take around 5.1%. This CDR3 spans 17 amino acids. Germline V gene data show CDR1 as SGHRS and CDR2 as YFSETQ. V gave up 4 bases and J gave up 4 bases; unmatched junction bases: 14. Every participant gave one or more pre-ART and two or more post-ART PBMC samples. Every HIV-positive participant received treatment in the United States. Every specimen provided roughly 0.9-10 million cryopreserved PBMC before DNA extraction took place. The data belong to a study of long-term antiretroviral therapy in people with HIV. Points from the study as a whole: All time points showed a repertoire dominated by clones expanded before ART.

The sequence came from a man aged 45 to 65 with HIV. The chain combines TRBV5-1 with TRBJ1-2; 9 bases agree with TRBD1. The source material was unsorted PBMCs, sampled 0.3 years after starting antiretroviral therapy. The CDR3 is CASSPTGTGSGLYGYTF. The CDR3 DNA reads TGCGCCAGCAGCCCTACCGGGACAGGGTCAGGCCTCTATGGCTACACCTTC.